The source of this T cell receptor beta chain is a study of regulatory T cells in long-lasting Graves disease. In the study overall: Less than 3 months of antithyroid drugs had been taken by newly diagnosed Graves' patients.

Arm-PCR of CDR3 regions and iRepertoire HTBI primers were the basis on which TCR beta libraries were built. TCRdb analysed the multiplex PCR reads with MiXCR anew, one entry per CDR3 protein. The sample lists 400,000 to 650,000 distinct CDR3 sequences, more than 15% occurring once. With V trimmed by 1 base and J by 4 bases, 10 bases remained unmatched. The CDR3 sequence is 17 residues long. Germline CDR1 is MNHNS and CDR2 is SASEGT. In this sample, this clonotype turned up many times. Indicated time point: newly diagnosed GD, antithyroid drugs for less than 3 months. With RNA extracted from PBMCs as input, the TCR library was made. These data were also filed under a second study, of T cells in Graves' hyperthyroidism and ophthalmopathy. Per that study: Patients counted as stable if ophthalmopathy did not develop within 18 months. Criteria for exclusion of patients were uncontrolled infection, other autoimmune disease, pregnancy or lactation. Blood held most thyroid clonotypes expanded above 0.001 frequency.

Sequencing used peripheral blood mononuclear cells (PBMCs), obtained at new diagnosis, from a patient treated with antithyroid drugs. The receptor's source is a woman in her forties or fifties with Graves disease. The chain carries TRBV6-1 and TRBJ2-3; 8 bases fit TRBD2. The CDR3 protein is CASSEVRGGGFADTQYF. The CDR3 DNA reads TGTGCCAGCAGTGAAGTGAGGGGCGGGGGGTTCGCAGATACGCAGTATTTT.